A selection of T cell receptor beta chains follows, all from one sample in a study of T cell changes during pregnancy in multiple sclerosis. Method: immunoSEQ multiplex PCR; TCRdb's copy keeps in-frame clones and lacks some. This sample has roughly 27,000 clones, with about 83% found just once. The sequences come from CD8+ T cells from peripheral blood mononuclear cells, collected after pregnancy. The receptors were gathered from a female donor with multiple sclerosis, enrolled in a pregnancy study. The CDR3 runs from the conserved cysteine through the conserved F or W. A D gene is named only where the DNA matches it firmly. Size is stated for part of the rows, as once, few or many counts, or as a class when the clone is expanded.

v_call,d_call,clone_size,j_call,cdr3_aa,cdr3_nt
TRBV6-6,.,.,TRBJ2-5,CASRLQGSVETQYF,TGTGCCAGCAGGCTTCAGGGGTCGGTGGAGACCCAGTACTTC
TRBV4-1,.,.,TRBJ1-2,CASSFLTGQTYGYTF,TGCGCCAGCAGCTTTCTAACCGGACAGACCTATGGCTACACCTTC
TRBV7-9,.,.,TRBJ2-7,CASSMDTNSYEQYF,TGTGCCAGCAGCATGGACACAAACTCCTACGAGCAGTACTTC
TRBV27,.,.,TRBJ1-1,CASTSRGWTEAFF,TGTGCCAGCACCTCGCGGGGCTGGACTGAAGCTTTCTTT
TRBV9,TRBD2,.,TRBJ2-2,CASSVERLARTGELFF,TGTGCCAGCAGCGTAGAGAGACTAGCGAGGACCGGGGAGCTGTTTTTT
TRBV6-5,.,.,TRBJ1-6,CASSYSYLSPLHF,TGTGCCAGCAGTTACTCCTACTTGTCACCCCTCCACTTT
TRBV6-1,.,.,TRBJ1-4,CASSRRDRGNEKLFF,TGTGCCAGCAGTCGAAGGGATAGGGGGAATGAAAAACTGTTTTTT
TRBV4-1,.,.,TRBJ1-5,CASSQGGNQPQHF,TGCGCCAGCAGCCAGGGGGGTAATCAGCCCCAGCATTTT
TRBV5-1,TRBD2,.,TRBJ2-7,CASSLRGGPYEQYF,TGCGCCAGCAGCTTACGGGGGGGGCCCTACGAGCAGTACTTC
TRBV30,TRBD1,.,TRBJ1-2,CAWSAREGGPRGYTF,TGTGCCTGGAGTGCCCGGGAAGGGGGCCCAAGAGGCTACACCTTC
TRBV19,TRBD2,.,TRBJ2-5,CASRGGGQETQYF,TGTGCCAGTAGGGGCGGGGGACAAGAGACCCAGTACTTC
TRBV5-5,TRBD1,.,TRBJ1-2,CASSLAGGVYGYTF,TGTGCCAGCAGCTTGGCAGGGGGCGTGTATGGCTACACCTTC
TRBV13,.,.,TRBJ2-7,CASSPTTGNLREQYF,TGTGCCAGCAGCCCTACAACAGGGAACCTCAGGGAGCAGTACTTC
TRBV19,.,medium-sized,TRBJ1-2,CASIEQGYGYTF,TGTGCCAGTATCGAACAGGGTTATGGCTACACCTTC
TRBV19,.,.,TRBJ2-1,CASSIWSSLGEQFF,TGTGCCAGTAGTATATGGTCCTCCCTCGGGGAGCAGTTCTTC
TRBV7-3,.,.,TRBJ1-1,CASSLLRNTEAFF,TGTGCCAGCAGCTTACTAAGGAACACTGAAGCTTTCTTT
TRBV4-3,.,once,TRBJ1-1,CASSPLTDYLAEAFF,TGCGCCAGCAGCCCCTTGACCGACTATTTGGCTGAAGCTTTCTTT
TRBV4-2,TRBD2,medium-sized,TRBJ2-7,CASSQDGSGGAYEQYF,TGTGCCAGCAGCCAAGATGGTAGCGGGGGGGCCTACGAGCAGTACTTC
TRBV10-1,.,.,TRBJ2-7,CASSPDSSYEQYF,TGCGCCAGCAGTCCGGACAGTTCCTACGAGCAGTACTTC
TRBV14,TRBD1,once,TRBJ2-3,CASSLLGQGNADTQYF,TGTGCCAGCAGCCTACTCGGACAGGGTAACGCAGATACGCAGTATTTT
TRBV11-2,TRBD1,.,TRBJ2-7,CASSFLPGQDFSYEQYF,TGTGCCAGCAGCTTTCTCCCGGGACAGGACTTTTCCTACGAGCAGTACTTC
TRBV7-8,TRBD1,.,TRBJ1-2,CASSLGPPQGAGGGYTF,TGTGCCAGCAGCTTAGGACCGCCACAGGGGGCGGGTGGTGGCTACACCTTC
TRBV6-1,.,.,TRBJ1-3,CASSEYPGSGNTIYF,TGTGCCAGCAGTGAATATCCAGGCTCTGGAAACACCATATATTTT
TRBV13,.,once,TRBJ1-2,CASSLGPEWGVHDGYTF,TGTGCCAGCAGCTTAGGACCCGAGTGGGGGGTACATGATGGCTACACCTTC
TRBV6-1,TRBD2,.,TRBJ2-1,CASSKTSGDYNEQFF,TGTGCCAGCAGCAAGACTAGCGGGGATTACAATGAGCAGTTCTTC
TRBV18,.,.,TRBJ2-1,CASSPGPEQFF,TGTGCCAGCTCACCAGGGCCGGAGCAGTTCTTC
TRBV11-3,.,once,TRBJ2-7,CASSVQGTEQYF,TGTGCCAGCAGCGTTCAGGGAACCGAGCAGTACTTC
TRBV5-6,TRBD1,few,TRBJ1-1,CASSWTGWTEAFF,TGTGCCAGCAGCTGGACAGGGTGGACTGAAGCTTTCTTT
TRBV14,.,.,TRBJ2-1,CASSQLQHNEQFF,TGTGCCAGCAGCCAGTTACAGCACAATGAGCAGTTCTTC
TRBV11-2,.,.,TRBJ1-3,CASSLARAFPSNRNTIYF,TGTGCCAGCAGCTTAGCAAGAGCATTTCCGAGTAATCGAAACACCATATATTTT
TRBV27,.,.,TRBJ2-1,CASQGSFFNEQFF,TGTGCCAGCCAGGGCAGCTTCTTCAATGAGCAGTTCTTC
TRBV5-1,.,.,TRBJ2-1,CASSFEPNYNEQFF,TGCGCCAGCAGCTTCGAACCTAACTACAATGAGCAGTTCTTC